This TCR beta chain was recovered during a study of sequential checkpoint blockade in melanoma. Across the whole study: After both sequences, patients received maintenance nivolumab.

The CDR3 runs to 16 residues. V gave up 1 base and J gave up 8 bases, with 20 bases separating them. Germline V gene sequence: CDR1 MNHNS, CDR2 SASEGT. The assay was immunoSEQ multiplex PCR, and TCRdb's table has in-frame clones only and misses some. This table holds roughly 20,000 clones, about four fifths found once. Treatment of the sample: randomized to nivolumab then ipilimumab (arm A) or the reverse (arm B). DNA-damaging chemotherapy had not been given to any patient beforehand. This receptor was obtained from a human donor with melanoma. The sequencing used CD8+ T cells sorted from blood (inferred from file names), collected from a patient given nivolumab and ipilimumab in sequence. The V and J genes are TRBV6-1 and TRBJ1-2; D uncertain. The CDR3 nucleotides are TGTGCCAGCAGTGAAGTTCTGGGTCAGACTCTCACCGGCTACACCTTC. Its translation is CASSEVLGQTLTGYTF.